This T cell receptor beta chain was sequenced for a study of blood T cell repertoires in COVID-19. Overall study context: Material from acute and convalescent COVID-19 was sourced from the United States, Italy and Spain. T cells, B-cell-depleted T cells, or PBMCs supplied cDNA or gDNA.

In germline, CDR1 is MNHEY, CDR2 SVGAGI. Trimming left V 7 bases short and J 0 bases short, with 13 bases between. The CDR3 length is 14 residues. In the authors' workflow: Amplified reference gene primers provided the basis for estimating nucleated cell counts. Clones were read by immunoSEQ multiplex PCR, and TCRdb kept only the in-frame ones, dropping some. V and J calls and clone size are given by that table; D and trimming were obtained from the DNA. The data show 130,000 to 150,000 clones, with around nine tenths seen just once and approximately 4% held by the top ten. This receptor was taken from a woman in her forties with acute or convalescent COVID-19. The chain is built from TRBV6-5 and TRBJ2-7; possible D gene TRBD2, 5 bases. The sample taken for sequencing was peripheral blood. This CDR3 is CASTNLRASYEQYF. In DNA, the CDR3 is TGTGCCAGCACGAACCTGAGGGCCTCCTACGAGCAGTACTTC.